This TCR beta chain appears in the sequencing data of a study of T-cell reconstitution after alpha-beta-depleted transplantation in children. Overall study results and limits: In some patients, recipient T cells and intrathymic progenitors surviving conditioning explained high day-60 diversity.

Germline trimming cut 8 bases from V and 7 bases from J; bases unmatched to any gene: 7. This CDR3 is 13 amino acids long. As regards this clonotype: Antigen specificity is unknown.

A TCRbeta library incorporating unique molecular identifiers was prepared. Each CDR3 protein is one row after TCRdb ran MiXCR on the PCR reads. Altogether 750,000 to 950,000 distinct CDR3 sequences are present, 15% to 20% being singletons, with the ten largest covering about 5%. The chain recombines TRBV23-1 with TRBJ1-4; TRBD1 matches at 7 bases. TRBV23-1 is placed among ORFs of uncertain function. The TCR originated in a male patient between 10 and 17 years old who had a stem cell transplant for acute lymphoblastic leukemia, so the T cells may come from the graft donor. The starting material was PBMCs, mostly from graft donor cells, obtained 360 days after TCRalphabeta/CD19-depleted stem cell transplant. The CDR3 is CASGDREGEKLFF. DNA of the CDR3: TGCGCCAGCGGAGACAGGGAGGGTGAAAAACTGTTTTTT.